In this sample, the clone carrying this TCR beta chain turned up many times. Its antigen is currently unknown. Under 3 months was the duration of disease in ophthalmopathy patients, who also had a Clinical Activity Score of at least 3 and a NOSPECS grade of at least 4. The data were obtained in a study of T cells in Graves' hyperthyroidism and ophthalmopathy. Background on the study: Upon initial diagnosis and before any treatment, peripheral blood was collected.

Study observations and caveats: Clonotypes that were expanded in thyroid above 0.001 mostly appeared in blood too. A 13 V-J signature model discriminated ophthalmopathy versus stable hyperthyroidism.

Researchers amplified the TCR beta CDR3 regions from RNA transcripts. The HTBI primer set was used in a first-round RT-PCR of the TCR CDR3. TCRdb re-derived calls from the multiplex PCR reads in MiXCR, one entry per CDR3 protein. The sample has 200,000 to 250,000 distinct CDR3 sequences, around 24% seen once. CDR3 size: 16 residues. Trimming at V came to 5 bases and at J to 7 bases, leaving 12 bases not matched to a gene. Germline lookup yields CDR1 SGHAT and CDR2 FQNNGV. Sample: blood. This clonotype was sampled from a woman aged 40 to 50 with Graves' ophthalmopathy. The chain recombines TRBV11-2 with TRBJ2-2, with 8 bases identical to TRBD2. The CDR3 here is CASSLEAGVGNGELFF. The CDR3 region has the DNA TGTGCCAGCAGCCTTGAAGCGGGAGTTGGTAACGGGGAGCTGTTTTTT. The whole variable domain, filled in from reference TRBV11-2 and TRBJ2-2, reads EAGVAQSPRYKIIEKRQSVAFWCNPISGHATLYWYQQILGQGPKLLIQFQNNGVVDDSQLPKDRFSAERLKGVDSTLKIQPAKLEDSAVYLCASSLEAGVGNGELFFGEGSRLTVL.